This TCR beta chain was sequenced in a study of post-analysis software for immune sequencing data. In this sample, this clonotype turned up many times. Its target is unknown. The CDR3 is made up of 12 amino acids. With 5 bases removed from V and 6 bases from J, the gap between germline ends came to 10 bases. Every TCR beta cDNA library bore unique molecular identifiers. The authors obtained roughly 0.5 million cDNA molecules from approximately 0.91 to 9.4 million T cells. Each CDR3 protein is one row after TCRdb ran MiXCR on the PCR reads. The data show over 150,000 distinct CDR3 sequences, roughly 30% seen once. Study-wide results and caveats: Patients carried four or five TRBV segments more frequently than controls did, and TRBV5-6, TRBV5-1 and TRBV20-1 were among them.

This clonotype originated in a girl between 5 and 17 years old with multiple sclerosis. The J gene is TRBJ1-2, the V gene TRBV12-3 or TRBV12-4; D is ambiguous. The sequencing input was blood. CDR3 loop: CASSRERDGYTF. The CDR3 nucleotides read TGTGCCAGCAGTCGGGAGAGGGATGGCTACACCTTC.